The 31 T cell receptor beta chains presented below share a single source sample, sequenced in a study of T-cell reconstitution after alpha-beta-depleted transplantation in children. Unique molecular identifiers were built into the TCRbeta library. MiXCR, run by TCRdb on the PCR reads, gives a single entry per CDR3 protein. The profile covers roughly 220,000 distinct CDR3 sequences, with roughly 8.1% appearing a single time and approximately 40% taken by the ten largest. The material sequenced was PBMCs, mostly from graft donor cells, taken 360 days after TCRalphabeta/CD19-depleted stem cell transplant. The receptor source for this set is a male patient aged 2 to 9 who had a stem cell transplant for acute myeloid leukemia, so the T cells may come from the graft donor.

This chain joins TRBV7-3 and TRBJ2-2; TRBD1 agrees at 8 bases. V lost 1 base to trimming and J lost 6 bases; unmatched junction nucleotides: 10. Germline V gene data show CDR1 as SGHTA and CDR2 as FQGTGA. The CDR3 runs 17 residues. CDR3: CASSLKDTGGHPGELFF. The CDR3 bases are TGTGCCAGCAGCTTAAAGGATACAGGGGGACACCCCGGGGAGCTGTTTTTT. Together with reference TRBV7-3 and TRBJ2-2, the CDR3 gives the full variable domain: GAGVSQTPSNKVTEKGKYVELRCDPISGHTALYWYRQSLGQGPEFLIYFQGTGAADDSGLPNDRFFAVRPEGSVSTLKIQRTERGDSAVYLCASSLKDTGGHPGELFFGEGSRLTVL.

The gene calls are TRBV12-3 or TRBV12-4 and TRBJ2-1; 8 positions match TRBD2. The CDR3 has 11 amino acids. The V gene end was trimmed by 8 bases and the J gene end by 12 bases; junction bases not matched to a gene: 6. The CDR3 nucleotides are TGTGCCAGCGTAGCGGGACCCACGCAGTTCTTC. Its translation is CASVAGPTQFF.

The sample holds many counts of this clonotype. The rearrangement links TRBV12-3 or TRBV12-4 to TRBJ1-1; D not resolved. The CDR3 runs to 11 residues. Trimming took 5 bases from V and 8 from J, leaving 9 bases between them. Written as DNA, the CDR3 is TGTGCCAGCAGTCGGGATGTCGAAGCTTTCTTT. This gives the protein CASSRDVEAFF.

This clonotype has a count of ten or more. The chain links TRBV10-3 to TRBJ2-3; D is unresolved. Trimming pared 10 bases from V and 0 bases from J, leaving 11 bases between. CDR3 length: 13 amino acids. From germline, CDR1 is ENHRY and CDR2 SYGVKD. CDR3 in amino acids: CATIGVSTDTQYF. The CDR3 nucleotides are TGTGCCACAATTGGCGTCAGCACAGATACGCAGTATTTT.

This chain joins TRBV4-3 and TRBJ2-3, with 10 nucleotides matching TRBD2. The CDR3 is 18 residues long. Germline values: CDR1 LGHNA, CDR2 YSLEER. J lost 6 bases, V lost 0 bases, and 12 bases had no gene match. The CDR3 loop reads CASSQDLSGRAPGDTQYF. The DNA of the CDR3 is TGCGCCAGCAGCCAAGATTTGAGCGGGAGGGCCCCGGGGGATACGCAGTATTTT.

This clonotype was detected only a few times. Relative to the germline gene, one junction end is altered; a read error may explain this. The chain is built from TRBV30 and TRBJ2-3; 9 nucleotides align to TRBD2. CDR1 and CDR2 from the germline V gene are GTSNPN and SVGIG (reference sequence). CDR3 length equals 11 residues. CDR3 bases: TGTGCCTGGTCCTCGGGACTAGCCCGCTCGTTC. This encodes CAWSSGLARSF.

The sample holds many counts of this clonotype. The chain couples TRBV12-3 or TRBV12-4 to TRBJ2-5; D ambiguous. The CDR3 totals 14 residues. V gave up 4 bases and J gave up 7 bases, with 16 bases separating them. The CDR3 DNA is TGTGCCAGCAGTTCCGGGCGTGCCCTGAGGACCCAGTACTTC. It is translated as CASSSGRALRTQYF.

Turning to this clonotype: Germline and junction disagree at one end, which may indicate a read error. V is TRBV5-1 and J is TRBJ2-7; no clear D gene. The CDR3 has 15 amino acids. CDR1 is SGHRS and CDR2 is YFSETQ in the germline V gene. The CDR3 is CVSSLDGRQLYEQYF. DNA of the CDR3: TGCGTCAGCAGCTTGGACGGTCGGCAGCTTTACGAGCAGTACTTC.

This clonotype was seen ten or more times. The chain employs TRBV18 and TRBJ2-3, with 9 bases fitting TRBD2. The trim removed 3 bases at V and 5 bases at J, leaving 9 bases unmatched. Germline V gene lookup returns CDR1 KGHSH and CDR2 LQKENI. CDR3 length equals 16 residues. The CDR3 DNA reads as TGTGCCAGCTCACCCCCCGTTAGCGGGGGCGGAGATACGCAGTATTTT. Protein sequence: CASSPPVSGGGDTQYF.

The table lists this clonotype with many counts. This chain connects TRBV10-3 to TRBJ2-3, with TRBD2 as a possible D gene (7 bases). The ends were cut back, 5 bases at V and 6 bases at J, with 15 bases in the middle. CDR3 length: 14 residues. In germline, CDR1 is ENHRY, CDR2 SYGVKD. The CDR3, as DNA: TGTGCCATCAGTCCGGGGGGCCGGGAGGATACGCAGTATTTT. It encodes CAISPGGREDTQYF.

J is TRBJ2-7 and V is TRBV27, with D possibly being TRBD2 (6 bases). This CDR3 contains 14 residues. Germline loops: CDR1 MNHEY, CDR2 SMNVEV (reference sequence). Trimming removed 6 bases from V and 3 bases from J, with 15 bases in between. The CDR3 spells CASSPEGLSYEQYF. CDR3 DNA sequence: TGTGCCAGCAGCCCCGAGGGACTGAGCTACGAGCAGTACTTC.

This clonotype was counted many times. The chain's CDR3 is CASTKGTGAGELFF. The CDR3 region has the DNA TGCGCCAGCACTAAGGGGACCGGGGCCGGGGAGCTGTTTTTT. V gene TRBV5-1 combines with J gene TRBJ2-2; TRBD1 or TRBD2 may be the D gene (5 bases each). CDR3 length equals 14 residues. The V end was cut by 6 bases, the J end by 6 bases, with 15 bases between. CDR1 and CDR2 (germline): SGHRS, YFSETQ.

A few counts support this clonotype. The chain has TRBV29-1 and TRBJ2-5, with TRBD2 matching 8 bases. The CDR3 has 13 amino acids. Germline values: CDR1 SQVTM, CDR2 ANQGSEA. Losses at the gene ends were 6 bases for V and 5 bases for J; bases not matched to a gene: 8. Here the CDR3 reads CSVRTSIDETQYF. The CDR3 DNA reads TGCAGCGTCCGGACTAGCATAGACGAGACCCAGTACTTC.

Only a few counts were recorded for this clonotype. This chain links TRBV7-2 with TRBJ2-2, with D tentatively TRBD2 (5 bases). Trimming removed 3 bases at V and 1 base at J, with 12 bases between. Germline V gives CDR1 SGHTA, CDR2 FQGNSA. The CDR3 loop spans 16 amino acids. The CDR3, as DNA: TGTGCCAGCAGCTTGGTGGACTTGGGGAACACCGGGGAGCTGTTTTTT. This sequence encodes CASSLVDLGNTGELFF.

This clonotype was recorded many times. The J gene is TRBJ2-1, the V gene TRBV15, with D perhaps matching TRBD2 (6 bases). Trimming removed 0 bases from V and 13 bases from J, with 16 bases in between. The CDR3 runs 14 residues. In germline, CDR1 is LNHNV, CDR2 YYDKDF (reference sequence). The CDR3 DNA reads TGTGCCACCAGCAGAGATCGCGGGACCGGGAAACAGTTCTTC. This sequence encodes CATSRDRGTGKQFF. Variable domain in full (rest from reference TRBV15 and TRBJ2-1): DAMVIQNPRYQVTQFGKPVTLSCSQTLNHNVMYWYQQKSSQAPKLLFHYYDKDFNNEADTPDNFQSRRPNTSFCFLDIRSPGLGDTAMYLCATSRDRGTGKQFFGPGTRLTVL.

In the case of this clonotype: This may stem from a read error, because a much larger clone lies one nucleotide away. The chain uses TRBV6-2 or TRBV6-3 and TRBJ1-2; D is unresolved. This CDR3 spans 16 amino acids. Germline lookup yields CDR1 MNHEY and CDR2 SVGEGT. The CDR3 sequence is CASRYSTVSGNYGYTF. The CDR3 region has the DNA TGTGCCAGCAGATACTCGACGGTCTCGGGTAACTATGGCTACACCTTC.

This clonotype was observed a few times. The gene calls are TRBV5-1 and TRBJ2-7, with TRBD1 identical over 9 bases. Germline loops: CDR1 SGHRS, CDR2 YFSETQ. V lost 3 bases to trimming and J lost 2 bases; unmatched junction nucleotides: 6. CDR3 length equals 15 residues. The CDR3 DNA reads as TGCGCCAGCAGCTGGACAGGGGCGAAACCCTACGAGCAGTACTTC. Its protein is CASSWTGAKPYEQYF.

In its sample, this clonotype was seen a few times. The rearrangement links TRBV7-2 to TRBJ1-5; D is undetermined. V lost 5 bases and J lost 5, with 7 bases in between. This CDR3 contains 12 residues. Germline lookup yields CDR1 SGHTA and CDR2 FQGNSA. CDR3 sequence (DNA): TGTGCCAGCAGCCCTACCGATCAGCCCCAGCATTTT. As protein: CASSPTDQPQHF.

The gene calls are TRBV5-1 and TRBJ1-2; 9 positions match TRBD1. Germline lookup yields CDR1 SGHRS and CDR2 YFSETQ. This CDR3 has 16 residues. The trim removed 4 bases at V and 3 bases at J, leaving 10 bases unmatched. In nucleotides, the CDR3 is TGCGCCAGCAGCCCCGGGACAGGGATAACTTACTATGGCTACACCTTC. Translation gives CASSPGTGITYYGYTF.

This clonotype was seen many times. The chain combines TRBV5-1 with TRBJ1-1; D remains ambiguous. Deletions cut 0 bases from V and 1 base from J, with 7 bases between. The V gene's germline CDR1 is SGHRS and CDR2 YFSETQ. This CDR3 region has 14 residues. The CDR3 sequence is CASSLAVGNTEAFF. In DNA, the CDR3 is TGCGCCAGCAGCTTGGCCGTGGGGAACACTGAAGCTTTCTTT.

The chain has TRBV9 and TRBJ2-1; 12 nucleotides match TRBD2. From germline, CDR1 is SGDLS and CDR2 YYNGEE. V shed 3 bases and J 7 bases; nucleotides not matched to a gene: 5. The CDR3 spans 15 residues. The CDR3 spells CASSAGLAGTNEQFF. The CDR3 coding sequence is TGTGCCAGCAGCGCCGGACTAGCGGGAACTAATGAGCAGTTCTTC.

This clonotype was counted many times. This chain uses TRBV12-3 or TRBV12-4 with TRBJ1-1; D is ambiguous. Trimming removed 5 bases at V and 6 bases at J, with 16 bases between. The CDR3 is 14 residues long. CDR3 region: CASSLGLIGAEAFF. In nucleotides, the CDR3 is TGTGCCAGCAGTCTCGGACTTATCGGCGCTGAAGCTTTCTTT.

This clonotype has only a few counts. This chain joins TRBV7-8 and TRBJ2-3; 7 positions match TRBD1. From germline, CDR1 is SGHVS and CDR2 FQNEAQ. This CDR3 comprises 15 residues. V lost 5 bases, J lost 0 bases, and 5 bases stayed unmatched. The CDR3 loop is CASSTRQGSTDTQYF. DNA for the CDR3: TGTGCCAGCAGCACAAGACAGGGCAGCACAGATACGCAGTATTTT.

In its sample, this clonotype was seen many times. V and J are TRBV29-1 and TRBJ2-7; weak D call: TRBD1 (6 bases). V dropped 0 bases and J dropped 2 bases, with 14 bases sitting between them. This CDR3 is 15 amino acids long. Looked up from germline, CDR1 is SQVTM and CDR2 is ANQGSEA. The CDR3, as DNA: TGCAGCGTTGAAGAGGGGGACATAATTCCCTACGAGCAGTACTTC. Its translation is CSVEEGDIIPYEQYF.

The rearrangement joins TRBV3-1 to TRBJ2-3; 9 bases line up with TRBD1. Unmatched junction bases numbered 5, after V lost 7 bases and J lost 6 bases. The CDR3 extends over 13 amino acids. Looked up from germline, CDR1 is LGHDT and CDR2 is YNNKEL (reference sequence). The CDR3 DNA follows: TGTGCCAGCAATCAACAGGGGGCGGATACGCAGTATTTT. Encoded protein: CASNQQGADTQYF.

The V and J genes are TRBV7-7 and TRBJ2-7, with D perhaps matching TRBD1 (7 bases). CDR1 is SSHAT, CDR2 FNYEAQ, per germline (reference sequence). CDR3 length: 17 amino acids. The CDR3 spells CASSITGQPQGGYEQYV. CDR3 sequence (DNA): TGTGCTAGCAGCATAACGGGACAGCCCCAGGGAGGATACGAGCAGTACGTC.

This clonotype was counted many times. This rearrangement joins TRBV7-9 to TRBJ2-5, with TRBD2 matching 11 bases. Germline-derived CDR1 and CDR2 are SEHNR and FQNEAQ (reference sequence). V lost 3 bases to trimming and J lost 4 bases; unmatched junction nucleotides: 7. CDR3 length equals 16 residues. This CDR3 is CASSFSGRAFLETQYF. CDR3 nucleotide sequence: TGTGCCAGCAGCTTTAGCGGGAGGGCCTTCCTAGAGACCCAGTACTTC.

This clonotype came up a few times. The V and J genes are TRBV29-1 and TRBJ2-5, with 10 bases fitting TRBD1. From germline, CDR1 is SQVTM and CDR2 ANQGSEA. V gave up 1 base and J gave up 3 bases; unmatched junction bases: 2. CDR3 length equals 14 residues. In DNA form, the CDR3 reads TGCAGCGTTGAAGCAGGGACAGGGGAAGAGACCCAGTACTTC. As protein: CSVEAGTGEETQYF.

This clonotype came up a few times. The chain is built from TRBV11-2 and TRBJ2-5, with 11 bases fitting TRBD2. The trim removed 4 bases at V and 0 bases at J, leaving 10 bases unmatched. Looked up from germline, CDR1 is SGHAT and CDR2 is FQNNGV. This CDR3 spans 18 amino acids. The chain's CDR3 is CASSYGWGTSGYQETQYF. For the CDR3, the DNA is TGTGCCAGCAGCTACGGGTGGGGGACTAGCGGCTACCAAGAGACCCAGTACTTC.

The chain is built from TRBV7-2 and TRBJ2-1, with 12 bases that match TRBD2. CDR3 length equals 16 residues. Trimming cost V 2 bases and J 8 bases; bases outside gene matches: 7. The germline CDR1 and CDR2 sequences are SGHTA and FQGNSA. Here the CDR3 reads CASSLSASGGGYEQFF. The CDR3 nucleotides read TGTGCCAGCAGCTTATCCGCTAGCGGGGGGGGATATGAGCAGTTCTTC. The variable domain in full, completed from reference TRBV7-2 and TRBJ2-1, reads GAGVSQSPSNKVTEKGKDVELRCDPISGHTALYWYRQSLGQGLEFLIYFQGNSAPDKSGLPSDRFSAERTGGSVSTLTIQRTQQEDSAVYLCASSLSASGGGYEQFFGPGTRLTVL.

The genes are TRBV5-1 and TRBJ1-1; unclear D gene. Germline V gene data show CDR1 as SGHRS and CDR2 as YFSETQ. This CDR3 has 13 residues. V dropped 1 base and J dropped 7 bases, with 11 bases sitting between them. Here the CDR3 DNA reads TGCGCCAGCAGCTTGCGCCCGGAGGATGAAGCTTTCTTT. It specifies CASSLRPEDEAFF.